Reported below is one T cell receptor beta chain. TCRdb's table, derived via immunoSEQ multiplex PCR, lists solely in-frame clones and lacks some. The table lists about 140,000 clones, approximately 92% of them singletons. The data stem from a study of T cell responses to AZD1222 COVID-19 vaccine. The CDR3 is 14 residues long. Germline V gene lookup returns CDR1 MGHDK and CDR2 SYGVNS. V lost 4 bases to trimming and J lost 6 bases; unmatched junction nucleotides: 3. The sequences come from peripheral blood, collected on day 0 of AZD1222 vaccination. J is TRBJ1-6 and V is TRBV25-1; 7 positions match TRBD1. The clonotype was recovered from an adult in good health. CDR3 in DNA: TGTGCCAGCAGTGCTGGGACAGTTAATTCACCCCTCCACTTT. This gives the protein CASSAGTVNSPLHF. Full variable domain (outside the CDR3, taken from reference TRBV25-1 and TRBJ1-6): EADIYQTPRYLVIGTGKKITLECSQTMGHDKMYWYQQDPGMELHLIHYSYGVNSTEKGDLSSESTVSRIRTEHFPLTLESARPSHTSQYLCASSAGTVNSPLHFGNGTRLTVT.